A single sample gave rise to the 17 T cell receptor beta chains below, sequenced in a study of Graves' ophthalmopathy and Graves' hyperthyroidism. RNA transcripts served as template for amplifying TCR beta CDR3 sequences. HTBI primers primed a first-round RT-PCR, and a second-round multiplex PCR followed. In TCRdb, the multiplex PCR reads were re-called with MiXCR into one record per CDR3 protein. The sample contains approximately 1.2 million distinct CDR3 sequences, 35% to 45% of which appear only once. The material sequenced was peripheral blood or thyroid tissue (not recorded which). Every receptor here comes from an adult man with Graves' hyperthyroidism.

This clonotype came up many times. CDR3 loop: CASSPGTGLGYTF. The CDR3 coding sequence is TGTGCCAGCAGCCCCGGGACAGGGCTAGGCTACACCTTC. The chain recombines TRBV7-2 with TRBJ1-2, with 9 bases matching TRBD1. This CDR3 region has 13 residues. Germline V gene lookup returns CDR1 SGHTA and CDR2 FQGNSA. V was clipped by 5 bases and J by 8 bases; unmatched bases: 6.

This clonotype was counted ten times or more. V and J are TRBV2 and TRBJ1-1; no clear D gene. The CDR3 has 11 amino acids. CDR1 and CDR2 (germline): SNHLY, FYNNEI. V was clipped by 4 bases and J by 5 bases, with 5 bases between them. CDR3 in DNA: TGTGCCAGCAGTGTTAGGACTGAAGCTTTCTTT. This codes for CASSVRTEAFF.

The chain couples TRBV10-3 to TRBJ2-7; TRBD1 is a possible D gene (6 bases). The CDR3 has 15 residues. V dropped 5 bases and J dropped 2 bases, with 16 bases sitting between them. Germline values: CDR1 ENHRY, CDR2 SYGVKD. Here the CDR3 DNA reads TGTGCCATCAGTAGACAGGCCCAAGGCACCTACGAGCAGTACTTC. It yields the protein CAISRQAQGTYEQYF.

The rearrangement joins TRBV6-2 or TRBV6-3 to TRBJ2-7; the match to TRBD2 covers 10 bases. V lost 8 bases, J lost 2 bases, and 9 bases stayed unmatched. The CDR3 spans 15 residues. Germline values: CDR1 MNHEY, CDR2 SVGEGT. The CDR3 region is CASGYSSGGPYEQYF. CDR3 nucleotide sequence: TGTGCCAGCGGATACTCTAGCGGGGGCCCCTACGAGCAGTACTTC.

A note on this clonotype: One junction end disagrees with the germline gene, perhaps due to a read error. This chain links TRBV2 with TRBJ1-6, with 8 nucleotides matching TRBD1. This CDR3 has 17 amino acids. The germline V gene has CDR1 SNHLY and CDR2 FYNNEI. The CDR3 DNA is TGTACCAGCTCACCCTCGGCGGGGACAGGCGAGGGCTCACCCCTCCACTTT. Translated, it gives CTSSPSAGTGEGSPLHF.

The chain is built from TRBV10-3 and TRBJ1-1, with D perhaps matching TRBD1 (6 bases). The CDR3 runs 14 residues. Germline CDR1 is ENHRY and CDR2 is SYGVKD. V dropped 3 bases and J dropped 4 bases, with 12 bases sitting between them. The DNA for the CDR3 is TGTGCCATCAGTGAACAGGGTGGGATCACTGAAGCTTTCTTT. It translates to CAISEQGGITEAFF.

Of note for this clonotype: Because the CDR3 is missing its conserved closing phenylalanine or tryptophan, this is likely a read error. The chain recombines TRBV12-3 or TRBV12-4 with TRBJ2-2; 8 bases are shared with TRBD1. This CDR3 region has 13 residues. After removal of 5 bases from V and 7 bases from J, the junction contained 3 bases not matched to a gene. CDR3 in amino acids: CASSRQGIGELFI. The CDR3 DNA is TGTGCCAGCAGTCGACAGGGGATCGGGGAGCTGTTTATT.

In this sample, this clonotype turned up a few times. This chain uses TRBV7-9 with TRBJ1-2; D is undetermined. The CDR3 is 13 residues long. V was clipped by 6 bases and J by 10 bases, with 18 bases between them. Per the germline V gene, CDR1 is SEHNR and CDR2 is FQNEAQ (reference sequence). The CDR3 sequence is CASSLGGNLNYTF. For the CDR3, the DNA is TGTGCCAGCAGTCTGGGTGGCAATTTGAACTACACCTTC.

Many counts were recorded for this clonotype. The chain employs TRBV5-6 and TRBJ1-2; TRBD1 agrees at 7 bases. CDR3 length: 15 amino acids. V lost 3 bases to trimming and J lost 4 bases; unmatched junction nucleotides: 9. CDR1 and CDR2 (germline): SGHDT, YYEEEE. The CDR3 sequence is CASSSQGSPFYGYTF. CDR3 sequence (DNA): TGTGCCAGCAGCTCACAGGGGAGCCCCTTCTATGGCTACACCTTC.

The DNA for the CDR3 is TGCAGCGTTGCCCAAGAGAGTAGCTCTGGGGCCAACGTCCTGACTTTC. As protein: CSVAQESSSGANVLTF. The J gene is TRBJ2-6, the V gene TRBV29-1, with D hard to call. The CDR3 is made up of 16 amino acids. V was trimmed by 4 bases and J by 0 bases, leaving 13 bases between them. Germline V gene data show CDR1 as SQVTM and CDR2 as ANQGSEA.

In its sample, this clonotype was seen many times. The chain employs TRBV7-6 and TRBJ2-5, with D maybe TRBD2 (5 bases). This CDR3 region has 13 residues. V gave up 2 bases and J gave up 5 bases, with 9 bases separating them. The V gene's germline CDR1 is SGHVS and CDR2 FNYEAQ. The CDR3 DNA reads TGTGCCAGCAGCTTATTTCCGGGGGAGACCCAGTACTTC. It encodes CASSLFPGETQYF.

Ten or more counts support this clonotype. The V gene is TRBV2, the J gene TRBJ2-7, with 7 bases lining up with TRBD1. CDR1 is SNHLY and CDR2 is FYNNEI in the germline V gene. CDR3 size: 15 residues. Trimming removed 5 bases from V and 0 bases from J; junction bases left unmatched: 7. DNA of the CDR3: TGTGCCAGCAGTACCCGGGACAGCTACTCCTACGAGCAGTACTTC. Translated, it gives CASSTRDSYSYEQYF.

As for this clonotype: A much larger clone differs from this one at a single base, so this may be a read error. The conserved closing phenylalanine or tryptophan is absent in this CDR3, likely reflecting a read error. The rearrangement uses TRBV7-2 and TRBJ2-2; 9 bases are shared with TRBD1. The CDR3 is 17 amino acids. Germline loops: CDR1 SGHTA, CDR2 FQGNSA. J lost 0 bases, V lost 6 bases, and 8 bases had no gene match. DNA of the CDR3: TGTGCCAGCAGATATGGGACAGGGACCGCGAACACCGGGGAGCTGTTTTGT. It translates to CASRYGTGTANTGELFC.

This clonotype was seen a few times. The chain uses TRBV18 and TRBJ1-5, with D hard to call. The V end was cut by 3 bases, the J end by 4 bases, with 13 bases between. Germline CDR1 KGHSH, CDR2 LQKENI. The CDR3 is 15 residues long. CDR3 nucleotide sequence: TGTGCCAGCTCACCGACAAAAGGTACGAATCAGCCCCAGCATTTT. This codes for CASSPTKGTNQPQHF. Filled out from reference TRBV18 and TRBJ1-5, the complete variable domain reads NAGVMQNPRHLVRRRGQEARLRCSPMKGHSHVYWYRQLPEEGLKFMVYLQKENIIDESGMPKERFSAEFPKEGPSILRIQQVVRGDSAAYFCASSPTKGTNQPQHFGDGTRLSIL.

This clonotype turned up a few times. CDR3 residues: CSANLRGGVRSGRANYEQYF. In DNA, the CDR3 is TGCAGTGCCAACCTGAGGGGGGGAGTTCGGTCCGGGAGGGCGAACTACGAGCAGTACTTC. The chain carries TRBV20-1 and TRBJ2-7; TRBD2 aligns across 8 bases. CDR3 length: 20 residues. Germline V lookup: CDR1 DFQATT, CDR2 SNEGSKA (reference sequence). J lost 3 bases, V lost 6 bases, and 28 bases had no gene match.

The chain links TRBV7-6 to TRBJ1-5; TRBD1 is a possible D gene (5 bases). V dropped 5 bases and J dropped 3 bases, with 14 bases sitting between them. The CDR3 length is 15 residues. Germline CDR1 and CDR2: SGHVS and FNYEAQ. The CDR3 loop is CASSRDGAINQPQHF. The CDR3 coding sequence is TGTGCCAGCAGCCGCGACGGGGCCATCAATCAGCCCCAGCATTTT.

This clonotype has at least ten counts. The rearrangement joins TRBV7-8 to TRBJ2-7, with D perhaps being TRBD1 or TRBD2 (5 bases each). Germline V gene sequence: CDR1 SGHVS, CDR2 FQNEAQ. CDR3 size: 17 residues. The V end lost 6 bases, the J end lost 0 bases, and 21 bases lay between the germline ends. The CDR3 DNA follows: TGTGCCAGCAGTCCCGCCGTCCGGGGCCGAAGCTCCTACGAGCAGTACTTC. Translated, it gives CASSPAVRGRSSYEQYF.